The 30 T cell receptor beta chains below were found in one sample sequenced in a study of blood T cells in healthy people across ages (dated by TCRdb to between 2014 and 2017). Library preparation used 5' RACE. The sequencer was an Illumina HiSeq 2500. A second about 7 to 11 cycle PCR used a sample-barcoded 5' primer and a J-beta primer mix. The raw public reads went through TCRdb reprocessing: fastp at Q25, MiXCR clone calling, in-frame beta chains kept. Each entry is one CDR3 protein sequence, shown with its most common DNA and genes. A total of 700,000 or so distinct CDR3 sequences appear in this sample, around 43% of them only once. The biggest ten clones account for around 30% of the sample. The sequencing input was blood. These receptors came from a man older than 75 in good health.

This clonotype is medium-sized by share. The CDR3 region is CSVMVSGANVLTF. CDR3 in DNA: TGCAGCGTTATGGTCTCTGGGGCCAACGTCCTGACTTTC. This chain joins TRBV29-1 and TRBJ2-6, with D hard to call. V was clipped by 5 bases and J by 0 bases, with 5 bases between them. CDR3 size: 13 residues. Germline-derived CDR1 and CDR2 are SQVTM and ANQGSEA.

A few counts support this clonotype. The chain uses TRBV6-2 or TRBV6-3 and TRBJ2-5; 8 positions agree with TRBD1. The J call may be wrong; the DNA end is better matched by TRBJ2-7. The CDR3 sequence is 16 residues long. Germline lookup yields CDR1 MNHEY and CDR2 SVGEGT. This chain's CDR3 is CASSYSPGTGRYEQYF. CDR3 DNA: TGTGCCAGCAGTTACTCGCCCGGGACAGGCCGCTACGAGCAGTACTTC.

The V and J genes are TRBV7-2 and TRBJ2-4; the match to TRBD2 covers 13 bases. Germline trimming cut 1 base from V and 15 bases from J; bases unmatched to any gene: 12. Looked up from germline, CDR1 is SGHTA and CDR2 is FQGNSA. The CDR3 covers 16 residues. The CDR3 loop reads CASSLGGLAGVGERYF. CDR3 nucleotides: TGTGCCAGCAGCTTAGGAGGACTAGCGGGAGTCGGAGAGCGGTACTTC.

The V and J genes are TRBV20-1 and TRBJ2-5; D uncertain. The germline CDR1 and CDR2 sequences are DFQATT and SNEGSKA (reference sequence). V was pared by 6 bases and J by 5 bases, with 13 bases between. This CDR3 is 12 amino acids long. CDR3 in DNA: TGCAGTGCGCGCCAACCCCAGGAGACCCAGTACTTC. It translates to CSARQPQETQYF.

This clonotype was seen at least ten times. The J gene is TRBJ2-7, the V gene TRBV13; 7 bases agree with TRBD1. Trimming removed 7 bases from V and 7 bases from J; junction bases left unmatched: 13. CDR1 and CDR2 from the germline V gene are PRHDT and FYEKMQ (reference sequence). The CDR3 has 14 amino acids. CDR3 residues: CASTHSTGHREQYF. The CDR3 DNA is TGTGCCAGCACCCACTCGACAGGGCATCGGGAGCAGTACTTC.

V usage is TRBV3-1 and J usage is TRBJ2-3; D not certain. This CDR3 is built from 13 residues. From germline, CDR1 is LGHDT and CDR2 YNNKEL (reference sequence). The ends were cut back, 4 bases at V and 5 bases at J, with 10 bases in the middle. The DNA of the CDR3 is TGTGCCAGCAGCCGAAATGGCGGAGATACGCAGTATTTT. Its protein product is CASSRNGGDTQYF.

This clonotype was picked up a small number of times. The CDR3 DNA is TGCAGTGCCCTGAGCGGGGCAGGGAGCTCCTACGAGCAGTACTTC. It codes for CSALSGAGSSYEQYF. The J gene is TRBJ2-7, the V gene TRBV20-1; 7 bases match TRBD2. With 6 bases clipped from V and 0 bases from J, the junction kept 11 bases outside the gene matches. Germline values: CDR1 DFQATT, CDR2 SNEGSKA (reference sequence). The CDR3 loop spans 15 amino acids.

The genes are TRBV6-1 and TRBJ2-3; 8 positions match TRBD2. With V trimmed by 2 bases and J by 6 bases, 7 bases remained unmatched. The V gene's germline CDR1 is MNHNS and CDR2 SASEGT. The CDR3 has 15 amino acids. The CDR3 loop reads CASSEYGTRSDTQYF. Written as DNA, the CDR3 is TGTGCCAGCAGTGAATACGGGACTAGATCCGATACGCAGTATTTT.

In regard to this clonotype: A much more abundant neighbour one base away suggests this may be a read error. CDR3 sequence (DNA): TGCGCCAGCAGCCAGAGCATCCTAGCGGTCTCTTACAATGAGCAGTACTTC. Translation: CASSQSILAVSYNEQYF. The genes are TRBV4-3 and TRBJ2-1; 7 nucleotides line up with TRBD2. The DNA end is a closer match to TRBJ2-7, so the J assignment may be wrong. From germline, CDR1 is LGHNA and CDR2 YSLEER. The CDR3 is 17 residues long.

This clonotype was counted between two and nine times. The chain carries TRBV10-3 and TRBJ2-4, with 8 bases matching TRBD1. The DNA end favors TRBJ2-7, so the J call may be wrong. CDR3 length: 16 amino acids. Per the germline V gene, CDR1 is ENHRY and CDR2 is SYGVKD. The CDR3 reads CAISENVGQGRNEQYF. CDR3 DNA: TGTGCCATCAGCGAAAATGTAGGACAGGGTCGCAACGAGCAGTACTTC.

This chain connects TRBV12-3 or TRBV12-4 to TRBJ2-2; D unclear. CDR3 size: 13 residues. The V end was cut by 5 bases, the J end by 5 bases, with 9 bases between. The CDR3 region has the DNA TGTGCCAGCAGTCCCAGACAAACCGGGGAGCTGTTTTTT. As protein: CASSPRQTGELFF.

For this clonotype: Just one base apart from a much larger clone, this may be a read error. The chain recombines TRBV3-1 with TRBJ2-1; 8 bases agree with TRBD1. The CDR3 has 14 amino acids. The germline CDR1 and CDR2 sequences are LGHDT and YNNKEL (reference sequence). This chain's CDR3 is CASRRGAGGNERFF. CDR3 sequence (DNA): TGTGCCAGCAGGCGCGGGGCAGGGGGCAATGAGCGGTTCTTC.

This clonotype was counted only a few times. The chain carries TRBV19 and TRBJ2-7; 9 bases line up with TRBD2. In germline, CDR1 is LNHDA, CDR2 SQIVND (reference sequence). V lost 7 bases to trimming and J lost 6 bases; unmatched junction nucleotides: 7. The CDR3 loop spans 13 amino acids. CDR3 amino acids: CASKAGGPSEQYF. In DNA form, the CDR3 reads TGTGCCAGTAAGGCGGGAGGGCCCTCCGAGCAGTACTTC.

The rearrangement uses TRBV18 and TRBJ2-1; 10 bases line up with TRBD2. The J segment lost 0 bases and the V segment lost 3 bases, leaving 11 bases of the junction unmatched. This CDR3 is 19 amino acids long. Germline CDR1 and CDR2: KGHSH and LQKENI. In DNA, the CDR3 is TGTGCCAGCTCACCGGTGGTAGCGGGGGGAGCGAGCTCCTACAATGAGCAGTTCTTC. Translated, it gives CASSPVVAGGASSYNEQFF. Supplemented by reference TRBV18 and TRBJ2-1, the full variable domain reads NAGVMQNPRHLVRRRGQEARLRCSPMKGHSHVYWYRQLPEEGLKFMVYLQKENIIDESGMPKERFSAEFPKEGPSILRIQQVVRGDSAAYFCASSPVVAGGASSYNEQFFGPGTRLTVL.

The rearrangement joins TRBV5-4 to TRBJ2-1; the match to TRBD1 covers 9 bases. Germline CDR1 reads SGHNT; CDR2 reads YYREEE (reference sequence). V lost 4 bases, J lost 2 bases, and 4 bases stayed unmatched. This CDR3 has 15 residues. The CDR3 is CASSGGQGTYNEQFF. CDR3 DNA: TGTGCCAGCAGCGGTGGACAGGGGACCTACAATGAGCAGTTCTTC.

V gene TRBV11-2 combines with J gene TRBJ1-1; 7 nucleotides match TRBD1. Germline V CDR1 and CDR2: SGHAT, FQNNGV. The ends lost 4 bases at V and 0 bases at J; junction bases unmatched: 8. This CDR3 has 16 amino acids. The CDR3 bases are TGTGCCAGCAGCTACCGACAGGGAACCATGAACACTGAAGCTTTCTTT. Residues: CASSYRQGTMNTEAFF.

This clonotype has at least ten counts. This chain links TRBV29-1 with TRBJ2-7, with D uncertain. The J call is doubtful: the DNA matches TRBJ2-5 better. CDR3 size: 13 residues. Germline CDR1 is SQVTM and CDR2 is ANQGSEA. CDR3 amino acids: CSVEEGASGTQYF. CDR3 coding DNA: TGCAGCGTTGAAGAGGGTGCATCTGGGACCCAGTACTTC.

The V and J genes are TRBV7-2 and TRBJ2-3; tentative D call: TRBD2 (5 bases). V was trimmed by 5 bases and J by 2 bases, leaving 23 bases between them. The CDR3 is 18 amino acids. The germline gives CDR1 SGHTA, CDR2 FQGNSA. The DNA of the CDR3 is TGTGCCAGCAGCCGTGCAGGTTTGAGGGATACCGTCACAGATACGCAGTATTTT. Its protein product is CASSRAGLRDTVTDTQYF.

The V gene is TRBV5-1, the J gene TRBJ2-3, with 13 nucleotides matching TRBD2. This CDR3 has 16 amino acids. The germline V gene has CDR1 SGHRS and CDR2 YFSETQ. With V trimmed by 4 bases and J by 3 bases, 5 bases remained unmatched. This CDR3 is CASSARTSGGTDTQYF. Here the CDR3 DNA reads TGCGCCAGCAGCGCACGGACTAGCGGGGGTACAGATACGCAGTATTTT.

CDR3: CASKEYRERETQYF. CDR3 DNA: TGTGCCAGCAAGGAGTACAGGGAACGAGAGACCCAGTACTTC. The chain is built from TRBV6-5 and TRBJ2-5; weak D call: TRBD1 (6 bases). CDR1 and CDR2 (germline): MNHEY, SVGAGI. This CDR3 spans 14 amino acids. Trimming shortened V by 7 bases and J by 4 bases, and 16 bases separated the two germline ends.

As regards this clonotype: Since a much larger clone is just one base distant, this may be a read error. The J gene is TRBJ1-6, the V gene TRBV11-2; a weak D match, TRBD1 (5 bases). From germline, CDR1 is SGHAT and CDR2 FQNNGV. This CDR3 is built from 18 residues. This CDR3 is CASSLGQGGQLYNSPPHF. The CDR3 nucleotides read TGTGCCAGCAGCTTAGGCCAGGGAGGGCAACTCTATAATTCACCCCCCCACTTT.

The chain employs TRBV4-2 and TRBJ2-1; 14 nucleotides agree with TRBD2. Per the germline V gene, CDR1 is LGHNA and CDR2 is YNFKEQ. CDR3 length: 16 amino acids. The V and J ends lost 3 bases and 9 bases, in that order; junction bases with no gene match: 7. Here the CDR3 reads CASSHGTSGRAGEQFF. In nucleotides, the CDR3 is TGTGCCAGCAGCCATGGGACTAGCGGGAGAGCCGGTGAGCAGTTCTTC.

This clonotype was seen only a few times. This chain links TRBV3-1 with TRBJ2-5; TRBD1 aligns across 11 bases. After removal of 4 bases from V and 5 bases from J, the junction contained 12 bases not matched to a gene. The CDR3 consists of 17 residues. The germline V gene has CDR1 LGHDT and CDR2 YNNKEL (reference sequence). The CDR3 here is CASSRITGTGGKETQYF. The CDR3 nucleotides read TGTGCCAGCAGCCGAATTACCGGGACAGGGGGTAAGGAGACCCAGTACTTC.

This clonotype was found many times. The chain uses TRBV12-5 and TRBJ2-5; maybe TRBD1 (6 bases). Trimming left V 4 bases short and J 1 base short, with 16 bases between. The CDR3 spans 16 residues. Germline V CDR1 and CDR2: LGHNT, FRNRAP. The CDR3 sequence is CASGSRDKQPQETQYF. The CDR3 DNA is TGTGCTAGTGGTTCCCGGGACAAACAACCCCAAGAGACCCAGTACTTC. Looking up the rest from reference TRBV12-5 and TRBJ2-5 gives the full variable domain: DARVTQTPRHKVTEMGQEVTMRCQPILGHNTVFWYRQTMMQGLELLAYFRNRAPLDDSGMPKDRFSAEMPDATLATLKIQPSEPRDSAVYFCASGSRDKQPQETQYFGPGTRLLVL.

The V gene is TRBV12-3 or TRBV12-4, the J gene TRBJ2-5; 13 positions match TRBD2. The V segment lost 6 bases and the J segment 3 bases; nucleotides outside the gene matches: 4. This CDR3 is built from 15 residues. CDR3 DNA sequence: TGTGCCAGCAGCTACGGACTAGCGGGGGAAGAGACCCAGTACTTC. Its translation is CASSYGLAGEETQYF.

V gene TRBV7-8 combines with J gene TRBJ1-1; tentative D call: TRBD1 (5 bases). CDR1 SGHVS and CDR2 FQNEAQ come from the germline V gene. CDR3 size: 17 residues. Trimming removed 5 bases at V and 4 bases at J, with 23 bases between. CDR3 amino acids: CASSPPWTVGGSTEAFF. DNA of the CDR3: TGTGCCAGCAGCCCCCCGTGGACGGTCGGGGGTAGCACTGAAGCTTTCTTT. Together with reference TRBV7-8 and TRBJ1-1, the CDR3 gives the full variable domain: GAGVSQSPRYKVAKRGQDVALRCDPISGHVSLFWYQQALGQGPEFLTYFQNEAQLDKSGLPSDRFFAERPEGSVSTLKIQRTQQEDSAVYLCASSPPWTVGGSTEAFFGQGTRLTVV.

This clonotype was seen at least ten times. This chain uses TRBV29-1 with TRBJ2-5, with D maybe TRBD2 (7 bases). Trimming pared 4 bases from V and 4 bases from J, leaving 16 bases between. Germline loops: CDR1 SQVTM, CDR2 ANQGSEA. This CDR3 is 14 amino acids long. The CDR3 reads CSVGRGRAGETQYF. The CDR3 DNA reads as TGCAGCGTTGGAAGGGGGAGGGCCGGAGAGACCCAGTACTTC.

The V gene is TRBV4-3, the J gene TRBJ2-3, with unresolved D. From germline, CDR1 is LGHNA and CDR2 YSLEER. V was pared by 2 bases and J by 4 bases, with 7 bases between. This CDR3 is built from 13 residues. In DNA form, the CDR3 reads TGCGCCAGCAGCCAAAGGAATGCAGATACGCAGTATTTT. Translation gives CASSQRNADTQYF.

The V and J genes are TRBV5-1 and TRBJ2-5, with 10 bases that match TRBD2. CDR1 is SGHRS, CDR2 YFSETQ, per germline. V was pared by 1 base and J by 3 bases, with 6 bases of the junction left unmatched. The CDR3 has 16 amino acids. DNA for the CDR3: TGCGCCAGCAGCTTGATACCTAGCGGGAGTGAAGAGACCCAGTACTTC. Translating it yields CASSLIPSGSEETQYF.

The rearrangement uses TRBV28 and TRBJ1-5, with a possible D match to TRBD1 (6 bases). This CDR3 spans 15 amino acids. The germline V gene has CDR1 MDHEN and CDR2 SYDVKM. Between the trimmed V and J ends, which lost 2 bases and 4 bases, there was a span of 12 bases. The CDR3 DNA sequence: TGTGCCAGCAGTTTAAGGGGTAGGGGGAATCAGCCCCAGCATTTT. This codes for CASSLRGRGNQPQHF.